This TCR beta chain is drawn from a study of response to subunit inactivated influenza vaccine (dated by TCRdb to the late 2010s). Study-wide context: Deep quantitative T cell receptor repertoire profiling was used in the study to track responses to a trivalent subunit inactivated influenza vaccine.

The V and J ends are trimmed by 2 bases and 4 bases, leaving 11 bases between them. Spanning cysteine to phenylalanine, the CDR3 consists of 15 amino acids. The only DNA kept is the CDR3, 45 bases in frame from the first base. The germline V gene specifies SGHAT as CDR1 and FQNNGV as CDR2. The method was RT-PCR. These reads were obtained on an Illumina HiSeq 2500. The public sequencing data were trimmed at Q25 with fastp and processed into clonotypes with MiXCR by TCRdb, which kept only in-frame beta chains. Merged by CDR3 protein, the rows form single entries marked with the most common genes and DNA. This sample holds 500,000 to 650,000 distinct CDR3 sequences; 6% to 9% were observed only once. The ten largest clonotypes hold under 15% of the sample. The full study reports these points: It was suggested by the authors that each seasonal influenza vaccination may recruit only a limited number of new T cells.

A note on this clonotype: Its antigen specificity is not known. Nothing much larger sits one base from this clone, and base qualities are not available.

The chain couples TRBV11-2 to TRBJ2-2; no D gene is confidently identified. The origin of this receptor is a man aged 45 to 75 who received an inactivated influenza vaccine. Donor details come from another sample of the same person, matched by shared clones. Sequenced here: PBMCs from blood, sampled 23 months after vaccination. This receptor has the CDR3 CASSLRPDSTGELFF. The nucleotide sequence reads as follows: TGTGCCAGCAGCTTACGGCCAGACTCCACCGGGGAGCTGTTTTTT.